This T cell receptor beta chain originates from a study of shared clonotypes between healthy human individuals. This clone appeared once. Libraries were prepared by immunoSEQ multiplex PCR; TCRdb keeps only in-frame clonotypes and omits some of them. The sample holds some 2,500,000 clones, 85% to 95% seen once. V lost 2 bases to trimming and J lost 2 bases; unmatched junction nucleotides: 7. In germline, CDR1 is SGHRS, CDR2 YFSETQ. The CDR3 consists of 16 residues. The chain combines TRBV5-1 with TRBJ2-3, with TRBD2 matching over 8 bases. This sequence originates from a man aged 18 to 30 in good health. Some clones in this sample may be carry-over from other donors' samples. Sequencing used naive CD4+ T cells from PBMCs. Subset noted: CD45RA+ positively selected. In DNA, the CDR3 is TGCGCCAGCAGCTTAGCCGGGACTAGAGACACAGATACGCAGTATTTT. This gives the protein CASSLAGTRDTDTQYF.